The 19 T cell receptor beta chains below all came from one sample that was sequenced in a study of OX40 agonist ivuxolimab in advanced cancers. Some clones are missing from TCRdb's copy, which holds only in-frame ones; the method was immunoSEQ multiplex PCR. The sample holds tens of thousands of clones, approximately 85% seen once. The input for sequencing was CD4+ or CD8+ T cells sorted from blood, taken in a trial of the OX40 agonist ivuxolimab. The receptors here all came from an adult with an advanced solid tumor such as melanoma, head and neck, liver or kidney cancer.

The chain couples TRBV6-1 to TRBJ2-2; TRBD2 matches at 7 bases. Germline V gives CDR1 MNHNS, CDR2 SASEGT. The CDR3 is made up of 15 amino acids. Losses at the gene ends were 2 bases for V and 4 bases for J; bases not matched to a gene: 4. Here the CDR3 reads CASSEPSGVTGELFF. CDR3 nucleotide sequence: TGTGCCAGCAGTGAACCGAGCGGGGTCACCGGGGAGCTGTTTTTT.

V and J are TRBV5-4 and TRBJ2-7; 7 positions match TRBD1. Germline values: CDR1 SGHNT, CDR2 YYREEE (reference sequence). CDR3 length equals 14 residues. V lost 4 bases to trimming and J lost 2 bases; unmatched junction nucleotides: 6. The CDR3 bases are TGTGCCAGCAGCGTGGGACAGCCAGCCTACGAGCAGTACTTC. Translating it yields CASSVGQPAYEQYF.

The chain recombines TRBV10-2 with TRBJ2-2; D possibly corresponds to TRBD2 (5 bases). Germline V gene sequence: CDR1 WSHSY, CDR2 SAAADI. The ends were cut back, 6 bases at V and 4 bases at J, with 12 bases in the middle. The CDR3 runs to 14 residues. CDR3 DNA: TGCGCCAGCAGCCGAGAGGGATTCACCGGGGAGCTGTTTTTT. This gives the protein CASSREGFTGELFF.

This chain joins TRBV18 and TRBJ2-1, with TRBD1 identical over 9 bases. Germline CDR1 and CDR2: KGHSH and LQKENI. The CDR3 extends over 15 amino acids. V lost 7 bases, J lost 1 base, and 5 bases stayed unmatched. CDR3: CASFSGTGSYNEQFF. The CDR3 DNA sequence: TGTGCCAGCTTCTCCGGGACAGGGTCCTACAATGAGCAGTTCTTC.

In DNA, the CDR3 is TGTGCCAGCAGCTTAGCAGGCACAGGGGAAGCCTACGAGCAGTACTTC. Translating it yields CASSLAGTGEAYEQYF. The chain uses TRBV7-2 and TRBJ2-7; 7 positions agree with TRBD1. Germline V gives CDR1 SGHTA, CDR2 FQGNSA. The CDR3 contains 16 residues. The V gene end was trimmed by 0 bases and the J gene end by 2 bases; junction bases not matched to a gene: 7. The full variable domain, with the rest looked up from reference TRBV7-2 and TRBJ2-7, is GAGVSQSPSNKVTEKGKDVELRCDPISGHTALYWYRQSLGQGLEFLIYFQGNSAPDKSGLPSDRFSAERTGGSVSTLTIQRTQQEDSAVYLCASSLAGTGEAYEQYFGPGTRLTVT.

The CDR3 reads CASSQGGLVHQETQYF. As DNA, the CDR3 is TGCGCCAGCAGCCAGGGGGGACTAGTTCATCAAGAGACCCAGTACTTC. The chain couples TRBV4-3 to TRBJ2-5, with TRBD2 matching 8 bases. CDR3 length: 16 residues. J was trimmed by 2 bases and V by 3 bases; bases with no gene match: 8. Germline V CDR1 and CDR2: LGHNA, YSLEER.

The V and J genes are TRBV14 and TRBJ1-1; D is unclear. The CDR3 length is 12 residues. CDR1 is SGHDN, CDR2 FVKESK, per germline. Between the trimmed V and J ends, which lost 4 bases and 7 bases, there was a span of 10 bases. CDR3 coding DNA: TGTGCCAGCAGCCGGCTCCTGGGTGAAGCTTTCTTT. It yields the protein CASSRLLGEAFF.

This clone has just one count. This chain connects TRBV25-1 to TRBJ2-7, with D perhaps TRBD1 (5 bases). The CDR3 is 14 amino acids. V lost 0 bases to trimming and J lost 1 base, with 7 bases between them. Germline loops: CDR1 MGHDK, CDR2 SYGVNS. CDR3 sequence: CASSEYRGSYEQYF. The CDR3 DNA follows: TGTGCCAGCAGTGAATATAGGGGATCCTACGAGCAGTACTTC.

This chain links TRBV5-6 with TRBJ2-7; 9 nucleotides match TRBD1. Germline lookup yields CDR1 SGHDT and CDR2 YYEEEE. The junction had 9 bases not matched to a gene; V was cut back by 4 bases and J by 7 bases. The CDR3 length is 14 residues. CDR3 DNA sequence: TGTGCCAGCAGCCCGGACAGGGGAGCGGGAGAGCAGTACTTC. Its translation: CASSPDRGAGEQYF.

The genes are TRBV28 and TRBJ2-3; D possibly corresponds to TRBD2 (6 bases). Per the germline V gene, CDR1 is MDHEN and CDR2 is SYDVKM. V was pared by 3 bases and J by 5 bases, with 15 bases between. The CDR3 totals 15 residues. The chain's CDR3 is CASSLEGLAGDTQYF. In DNA form, the CDR3 reads TGTGCCAGCAGTTTGGAGGGCCTAGCCGGAGATACGCAGTATTTT.

The genes are TRBV7-6 and TRBJ2-7; 7 nucleotides agree with TRBD2. This CDR3 comprises 16 residues. Germline loops: CDR1 SGHVS, CDR2 FNYEAQ. With 2 bases clipped from V and 6 bases from J, the junction kept 13 bases outside the gene matches. CDR3 nucleotides: TGTGCCAGCAGCTTATTAGGGGTCAGGGAGGGGAGCGAGCAGTACTTC. Its translation: CASSLLGVREGSEQYF.

The chain has TRBV2 and TRBJ2-1; D is unclear. Per the germline V gene, CDR1 is SNHLY and CDR2 is FYNNEI. The CDR3 consists of 19 residues. V was shortened by 10 bases and J by 5 bases, with 33 bases between the two germline ends. CDR3 sequence: CATNSISSWGGGTDNEQFF. CDR3 coding DNA: TGTGCCACCAATTCTATCTCCAGTTGGGGTGGCGGCACCGACAATGAGCAGTTCTTC.

CDR3 amino acids: CASSQDRLGAYNEQFF. CDR3 nucleotides: TGCGCCAGCAGCCAAGATAGATTGGGGGCCTACAATGAGCAGTTCTTC. This chain links TRBV4-1 with TRBJ2-1; D may be TRBD1 or TRBD2 (5 bases each). The CDR3 extends over 16 amino acids. The ends were cut back, 0 bases at V and 2 bases at J, with 11 bases in the middle. Per germline, CDR1 MGHRA and CDR2 YSYEKL.

The chain links TRBV28 to TRBJ2-3; D perhaps matches TRBD1 (5 bases). The CDR3 sequence is 13 residues long. V was trimmed by 7 bases and J by 1 base, leaving 9 bases between them. Germline assignment: CDR1 MDHEN and CDR2 SYDVKM. The CDR3 nucleotides read TGTGCCAGCAATTTGGGGCGCACAGATACGCAGTATTTT. As protein: CASNLGRTDTQYF.

The CDR3 DNA sequence: TGTGCCAGCAGCCTTCAAGGCCCGACCTACGAGCAGTACTTC. Translating it yields CASSLQGPTYEQYF. The V and J genes are TRBV27 and TRBJ2-7; D uncertain. V lost 6 bases to trimming and J lost 2 bases, with 14 bases between them. Germline CDR1 is MNHEY and CDR2 is SMNVEV (reference sequence). The length of the CDR3 is 14 residues.

The chain has TRBV28 and TRBJ1-4; weak D call: TRBD1 (6 bases). The germline CDR1 and CDR2 sequences are MDHEN and SYDVKM. This CDR3 region has 16 residues. V was shortened by 1 base and J by 6 bases, with 15 bases between the two germline ends. In DNA form, the CDR3 reads TGTGCCAGCAGTTTATTGTTCGACAGGACCTATGAAAAACTGTTTTTT. It translates to CASSLLFDRTYEKLFF.

This chain joins TRBV5-1 and TRBJ2-7; tentatively, D is TRBD2 (6 bases). Germline loops: CDR1 SGHRS, CDR2 YFSETQ. V gave up 1 base and J gave up 4 bases, with 15 bases separating them. The CDR3 covers 15 residues. The CDR3 is CASSLTNAGRYEQYF. The DNA of the CDR3 is TGCGCCAGCAGCTTGACCAACGCGGGAAGGTACGAGCAGTACTTC.

The CDR3 region is CASSEGQGDVYGYTF. CDR3 sequence (DNA): TGTGCCAGCAGTGAAGGGCAGGGAGACGTCTATGGCTACACCTTC. The chain uses TRBV6-1 and TRBJ1-2; D is perhaps TRBD1 (5 bases). With 1 base removed from V and 4 bases from J, the gap between germline ends came to 13 bases. CDR3 length: 15 amino acids. The V gene's germline CDR1 is MNHNS and CDR2 SASEGT.

The chain is built from TRBV28 and TRBJ1-4; 9 bases agree with TRBD1. The CDR3 sequence is 14 residues long. Germline lookup yields CDR1 MDHEN and CDR2 SYDVKM. The J segment lost 6 bases and the V segment lost 4 bases, leaving 3 bases of the junction unmatched. The CDR3 nucleotides read TGTGCCAGCAGTTCCCGGGACAGGGATGAAAAACTGTTTTTT. Protein sequence: CASSSRDRDEKLFF.